This TCR beta chain was documented in a study of PD-1 blockade in classical Hodgkin lymphoma. In every patient, relapse followed autologous stem cell transplantation, while exposure to brentuximab vedotin differed. Data came from immunoSEQ multiplex PCR; TCRdb stores just in-frame clones and leaves some out. The data show fewer than 30,000 clones, over 80% seen once. Study results and limitations: Lower baseline TCR diversity marked trial partial responders and progressors.

To note about this clone: The antigen remains unidentified.

Germline V gene lookup returns CDR1 MDHEN and CDR2 SYDVKM. Trimming shortened V by 2 bases and J by 3 bases, and 5 bases separated the two germline ends. CDR3 length: 12 residues. The chain uses TRBV28 and TRBJ2-7; unclear D gene. The starting material was peripheral blood mononuclear cells (PBMCs), obtained before the second cycle of nivolumab. This sequence originates from a human donor with classical Hodgkin lymphoma. The DNA for the CDR3 is TGTGCCAGCAGTTTAGGTGACTACGAGCAGTACTTC. This sequence encodes CASSLGDYEQYF.